Included here is one T cell receptor beta chain sequence, with context. This clonotype was recorded a few times. Its antigen has not been determined. Within one base of it there is no much larger clone, and no base qualities were kept. Libraries were prepared through RACE. The sequencer was a NextSeq 500. Library preparation attached unique molecular identifiers to individual cDNA molecules for quantitative, reproducible TCR counting. Both TCR alpha and TCR beta chains were sequenced from each blood RNA sample. The published analysis was carried out like this. The median number of TCRs per sample was over 85,000, ranging from roughly 23,224 to 700,000. The Decombinator software suite was used to annotate the V, J and CDR3 of the TCR reads. To make PS versus PT1 abundance plots, every sample was subsampled to the same number of TCRs (28,000). Expanded TCRs were defined as absent before sensitization and observed at least eight times at the 2-week time point. The public reads were run again by TCRdb, first through fastp at Q25 and then through MiXCR, and only productive beta chains were kept. One record per CDR3 amino acid sequence lists the most common genes and DNA. These V and J calls derive from TCRdb rather than the authors' analysis. The sample table records about 90,000 distinct CDR3 sequences; under 12% of these occur just once. The ten largest make up 2% to 2.5% of the sample.

Per the publication, the time point label means: patch test 1, 2 weeks after DPC sensitization. The sample's treatment or condition, from its label and the paper: therapeutic diphenylcyclopropenone sensitization with weekly scalp DPC. Blood at each patch-test visit was drawn before the patch test was applied. Patients were eligible if aged 18 to 70, diagnosed with alopecia and judged suitable for DPC therapy, and pregnant patients were excluded. Total RNA was extracted from unfractionated whole blood that had been collected in Tempus Blood RNA tubes. The sample comes from a study of human T cells and chemical hapten exposure (dated by TCRdb to the early 2020s). Turning to the overall study: For sensitization, 2% DPC in acetone was applied to a roughly 2 cm by roughly 2 cm area of upper inner arm skin. Throughout the study period of roughly 24 weeks, patients also received therapeutic DPC doses to the scalp every week. Patch testing on the upper back used Finn chambers containing 0.01% DPC, with scoring done after 6 days according to International Contact Dermatitis Research Group standards. The mostly female patient cohort included alopecia areata with under or over 50% scalp involvement, alopecia totalis and alopecia universalis. Libraries were pooled for sequencing, and per-sample TCR yields varied mainly because of small differences in library volumes within the pool. Peripheral blood TCR repertoire changes were tracked in vivo in alopecia patients during primary and secondary sensitization to the hapten diphenylcyclopropenone (DPC). Blood samples were taken from patients before sensitization (week 0) and at 2, 6 and about 24 weeks after DPC sensitization. Blood for TCR sequencing was provided by twenty-nine alopecia patients at one to four time points (pre-sensitization, 2, 6 and 24 weeks). What the authors observed across the whole study: Alopecia, a presumed autoimmune disease, was present in all patients, so the immune response of the patients might differ from that of healthy individuals. A positive correlation was found between the number of PT1 expanded TCRs and patch test score, with significance reached at thresholds 8, 16 and 32 but not 4. DPC sensitization did not change how many TCRs were above 1 in 1000 frequency, and no evidence was found of alterations in global repertoire structure. After repeated subsampling, changes were observed in the strength of the expansion versus patch-test correlation and in the threshold at which the correlation became significant. Significantly more large CDR3 similarity clusters were formed by expanded TCRs than by pre-sensitization or healthy control sets, consistent with antigen-driven responses.

Counted from cysteine to phenylalanine, this CDR3 has 14 amino acids. Only CDR3 DNA remains: 42 bases, in frame from the first base. CDR1 is given as SGHRS and CDR2 as YFSETQ, both from the germline V gene. V is pruned by 3 bases and J by 6 bases, leaving 4 bases of the junction without a gene match. This clonotype was obtained from a man aged 40-49 years with alopecia areata. Some clones in this sample may be carry-over from other donors' samples. The chain joins TRBV5-1 to TRBJ2-1; TRBD2 lines up with 9 middle nucleotides. The starting material was whole blood, obtained in connection with sensitization to the hapten diphenylcyclopropenone (DPC). The CDR3 sequence is CASSSGTSPNEQFF. The DNA sequence is given as TGCGCCAGCAGCTCCGGGACTAGCCCCAATGAGCAGTTCTTC.